The T cell receptor (beta chain) under discussion was sequenced for a study of T cell responses to AZD1222 COVID-19 vaccine. Germline trimming cut 4 bases from V and 7 bases from J; bases unmatched to any gene: 1. The CDR3 covers 11 residues. Germline assignment: CDR1 LNHDA and CDR2 SQIVND (reference sequence). Points from the study as a whole: Most donors were white British, females outnumbered males, and clonal diversity was possibly underestimated. Baseline antibody screening turned up just a handful of seropositive AZD1222 recipients. The peak T cell response came first, and repertoires were sampled only after it. Once two AZD1222 doses were given, Spike-specific TCR breadth and depth went up.

TCRdb keeps only in-frame clones here, not all; method: immunoSEQ multiplex PCR. The repertoire holds 160,000 or so clones, with roughly 94% as singletons. Concerning this clone itself: The target antigen is unknown.

V and J are TRBV19 and TRBJ2-7; 7 positions match TRBD1. This TCR was recovered from an adult who received the AZD1222 COVID-19 vaccine. The source was peripheral blood, collected 28 days after the second AZD1222 dose. Written as DNA, the CDR3 is TGTGCCAGTAGTACGACAGGGGAGCAGTACTTC. Its translation is CASSTTGEQYF.